The rows below give T cell receptor beta chains drawn from one sample of a study of cytomegalovirus exposure and HLA in healthy donors. The table came from immunoSEQ multiplex PCR; TCRdb's copy has only in-frame clones and leaves some out. Found here are about 83,000 clones, approximately 96% of them singletons; the top ten hold 1.3%. The specimen was PBMCs. The receptor set was obtained from a woman in her late teens or twenties in good health and CMV-seronegative. Both conserved end residues are part of each CDR3. The D gene is left open where the match is weak. The size field is filled for only some rows; it gives once, few, many or a size class.

J gene: TRBJ2-5
clone size: NA
V gene: TRBV7-9
CDR3 length: 15
D gene: NA
CDR3 protein: CASTTTGLALETQYF
CDR3 DNA: TGTGCCAGCACCACAACCGGGCTAGCGCTAGAGACCCAGTACTTC

J gene: TRBJ2-1
clone size: NA
V gene: TRBV9
CDR3 length: 15
D gene: TRBD2
CDR3 protein: CAPPRTGGTYNEQFF
CDR3 DNA: TGTGCCCCCCCGCGCACGGGGGGGACCTACAATGAGCAGTTCTTC

J gene: TRBJ1-2
clone size: NA
V gene: TRBV19
CDR3 length: 14
D gene: NA
CDR3 protein: CASMRDAPNYGYTF
CDR3 DNA: TGTGCCAGTATGCGGGACGCCCCTAACTATGGCTACACCTTC

J gene: TRBJ2-3
clone size: NA
V gene: TRBV11-3
CDR3 length: 16
D gene: TRBD2
CDR3 protein: CASEHGGGRGTDTQYF
CDR3 DNA: TGTGCCAGCGAACATGGTGGTGGGAGGGGCACAGATACGCAGTATTTT

J gene: TRBJ2-7
clone size: NA
V gene: TRBV7-2
CDR3 length: 14
D gene: NA
CDR3 protein: CASSLAPLEYEQYF
CDR3 DNA: TGTGCCAGCAGCTTAGCCCCTTTAGAATACGAGCAGTACTTC

J gene: TRBJ1-4
clone size: once
V gene: TRBV30
CDR3 length: 15
D gene: TRBD1
CDR3 protein: CAWSVQGGTNEKLFF
CDR3 DNA: TGTGCCTGGAGTGTACAGGGGGGAACTAATGAAAAACTGTTTTTT

J gene: TRBJ2-2
clone size: NA
V gene: TRBV5-1
CDR3 length: 16
D gene: TRBD1
CDR3 protein: CASSRPGQDTTGELFF
CDR3 DNA: TGCGCCAGCAGCCGGCCCGGACAGGACACCACCGGGGAGCTGTTTTTT

J gene: TRBJ2-1
clone size: NA
V gene: TRBV28
CDR3 length: 13
D gene: NA
CDR3 protein: CATIRSEYNEQFF
CDR3 DNA: TGTGCCACAATTCGCTCTGAGTACAATGAGCAGTTCTTC

J gene: TRBJ1-2
clone size: NA
V gene: TRBV27
CDR3 length: 13
D gene: TRBD1
CDR3 protein: CASSPGTGWGYTF
CDR3 DNA: TGTGCCAGCAGTCCTGGGACAGGATGGGGCTACACCTTC

J gene: TRBJ2-5
clone size: NA
V gene: TRBV6-1
CDR3 length: 15
D gene: TRBD2
CDR3 protein: CASSGLAGGPETQYF
CDR3 DNA: TGTGCCAGCAGTGGACTAGCGGGAGGGCCAGAGACCCAGTACTTC

J gene: TRBJ1-1
clone size: NA
V gene: TRBV19
CDR3 length: 14
D gene: TRBD1
CDR3 protein: CASGQASVNTEAFF
CDR3 DNA: TGTGCCAGTGGACAGGCATCTGTGAACACTGAAGCTTTCTTT

J gene: TRBJ2-1
clone size: NA
V gene: TRBV10-1
CDR3 length: 15
D gene: TRBD2
CDR3 protein: CASSEGTSGYNEQFF
CDR3 DNA: TGCGCCAGCAGTGAAGGGACTAGCGGGTACAATGAGCAGTTCTTC

J gene: TRBJ1-1
clone size: NA
V gene: TRBV11-2
CDR3 length: 13
D gene: NA
CDR3 protein: CASSFGPNTEAFF
CDR3 DNA: TGTGCCAGCAGCTTTGGGCCCAACACTGAAGCTTTCTTT

J gene: TRBJ1-1
clone size: NA
V gene: TRBV25-1
CDR3 length: 14
D gene: NA
CDR3 protein: CASTPAGLNTEAFF
CDR3 DNA: TGTGCCAGCACCCCCGCAGGTTTGAACACTGAAGCTTTCTTT

J gene: TRBJ2-7
clone size: NA
V gene: TRBV5-1
CDR3 length: 16
D gene: NA
CDR3 protein: CASSLVILDSPYEQYF
CDR3 DNA: TGCGCCAGCAGCTTGGTAATCTTAGACTCACCCTACGAGCAGTACTTC

J gene: TRBJ2-7
clone size: NA
V gene: TRBV10-3
CDR3 length: 12
D gene: NA
CDR3 protein: CAISRDAYEQYF
CDR3 DNA: TGTGCCATCAGTCGGGATGCCTACGAGCAGTACTTC

J gene: TRBJ1-6
clone size: once
V gene: TRBV14
CDR3 length: 15
D gene: NA
CDR3 protein: CASSQSTRKDSPLHF
CDR3 DNA: TGTGCCAGCAGCCAATCGACACGGAAGGATTCACCCCTCCACTTT

J gene: TRBJ1-5
clone size: NA
V gene: TRBV6-5
CDR3 length: 12
D gene: NA
CDR3 protein: CASSSPGQPQHF
CDR3 DNA: TGTGCCAGCAGTTCGCCTGGCCAGCCCCAGCATTTT

J gene: TRBJ1-1
clone size: NA
V gene: TRBV18
CDR3 length: 14
D gene: NA
CDR3 protein: CASSRREMNTEAFF
CDR3 DNA: TGTGCCAGCTCACGGCGGGAGATGAACACTGAAGCTTTCTTT

J gene: TRBJ2-1
clone size: NA
V gene: TRBV6-5
CDR3 length: 14
D gene: TRBD2
CDR3 protein: CASRAGLGSYEQFF
CDR3 DNA: TGTGCCAGCAGGGCGGGACTAGGGTCGTATGAGCAGTTCTTC

J gene: TRBJ1-2
clone size: NA
V gene: TRBV30
CDR3 length: 12
D gene: NA
CDR3 protein: CAWDAQGGGYTF
CDR3 DNA: TGTGCCTGGGATGCTCAGGGAGGCGGCTACACCTTC

J gene: TRBJ2-7
clone size: NA
V gene: TRBV28
CDR3 length: 11
D gene: NA
CDR3 protein: CASSDRGEQYF
CDR3 DNA: TGTGCCAGCAGTGACCGCGGCGAGCAGTACTTC

J gene: TRBJ2-2
clone size: NA
V gene: TRBV7-9
CDR3 length: 14
D gene: TRBD2
CDR3 protein: CASSRLGGPRELFF
CDR3 DNA: TGTGCCAGCAGCCGGTTGGGAGGGCCACGGGAGCTGTTTTTT

J gene: TRBJ2-4
clone size: NA
V gene: TRBV7-9
CDR3 length: 19
D gene: TRBD1
CDR3 protein: CASSPQPGAEGQGVGIQYF
CDR3 DNA: TGTGCCAGCAGCCCCCAGCCTGGTGCCGAGGGACAGGGTGTGGGCATTCAGTACTTC

J gene: TRBJ2-1
clone size: NA
V gene: TRBV19
CDR3 length: 11
D gene: TRBD1
CDR3 protein: CASRQGDEQFF
CDR3 DNA: TGTGCCAGCAGACAGGGGGATGAGCAGTTCTTC